This T cell receptor beta chain was retrieved from a study of CD8 T cells in ankylosing spondylitis. The length of the CDR3 is 15 residues. V shed 1 base and J shed 8 bases, with 16 bases lying between them. Germline lookup yields CDR1 SGHNT and CDR2 YYREEE (reference sequence). In making TCR beta libraries, quantitative 5'-RACE with molecular barcodes was used. TCRdb recomputed calls from the 5' RACE reads with MiXCR, one row per CDR3 protein. The sample includes about 180,000 distinct CDR3 sequences, just over 9.5% of them seen just once. The sequence was obtained from a female donor with ankylosing spondylitis or in good health (not recorded which). Material for sequencing was blood, either unsorted or a sorted T cell fraction (not recorded which). The chain couples TRBV5-4 to TRBJ2-1, with D possibly TRBD2 on 5 matching bases. In nucleotides, the CDR3 is TGTGCCAGCAGCTTGCATCTAGCTAGTGGAGATGAGCAGTTCTTC. Translation gives CASSLHLASGDEQFF.